What follows describes a single TCR beta chain. Its antigen is currently unknown. The protocol was immunoSEQ multiplex PCR, while the TCRdb copy is restricted to in-frame clones and leaves out a portion. This table holds tens of thousands of clones, 65% to 85% found once. CDR1 and CDR2 from the germline V gene are SEHNR and FQNEAQ (reference sequence). V lost 5 bases to trimming and J lost 5 bases; unmatched junction nucleotides: 9. This CDR3 spans 15 amino acids. The record originates from a study of somatic mutations in cytotoxic T cells in rheumatoid arthritis. Study-level information: In some cases, T-cell populations stained with V beta antibodies were flow-sorted at nearly 100% purity, and these included V beta1+ cells sequenced for TCRB. Findings and caveats of the study: No multiple-comparison adjustment was applied to the slight TRBV07 underrepresentation in rheumatoid arthritis patients. Of under 85 patients, several had a largest CD8+ clone that exceeded 20% of CD8+ cells. Expanded CD8+ clones had unknown antigen targets.

The chain uses TRBV7-9 and TRBJ2-5; TRBD1 matches 9 bases. The specimen was CD8+ T cells sorted from blood. The sequence derives from an adult with rheumatoid arthritis. CDR3 residues: CASSPVDRGKETQYF. The CDR3, as DNA: TGTGCCAGCAGCCCCGTTGACAGGGGGAAGGAGACCCAGTACTTC.